This entry is about one T cell receptor (beta chain). TCRdb analysed the 5' RACE reads with MiXCR anew, one entry per CDR3 protein. This table holds over 10,000 distinct CDR3 sequences, around 54% found once. Tregs were sorted as CD4+CD25+CD127-/low cells. J gave up 7 bases and V 5 bases, and 3 bases lay outside the gene matches. Germline V CDR1 and CDR2: DFQATT, SNEGSKA (reference sequence). CDR3 length equals 13 residues. This TCR derives from a female donor with breast cancer. The sequenced sample was tumor-infiltrating Tregs sorted from the breast tumor. The chain joins TRBV20-1 to TRBJ1-4; 11 bases align to TRBD1. CDR3 protein: CSAAGTGGEKLFF. The CDR3 bases are TGCAGTGCTGCCGGGACAGGGGGTGAAAAACTGTTTTTT.